Sequencing of this T cell receptor (beta chain) was carried out in a study of T cell changes during pregnancy in multiple sclerosis. Per germline, CDR1 MNHNS and CDR2 SASEGT. V was trimmed by 4 bases and J by 0 bases, leaving 11 bases between them. The CDR3 is 15 amino acids. Profiled with immunoSEQ multiplex PCR; TCRdb holds only in-frame clones, not every one. This table holds approximately 64,000 clones, roughly 91% found once. The chain links TRBV6-1 to TRBJ2-3; D unclear. This receptor was taken from a female donor in good health, enrolled as a control in a pregnancy study. Sample: peripheral blood, taken in the second trimester of pregnancy. CDR3 protein: CASSVSPESTDTQYF. CDR3 sequence (DNA): TGTGCCAGCAGTGTCTCCCCTGAGAGCACAGATACGCAGTATTTT.